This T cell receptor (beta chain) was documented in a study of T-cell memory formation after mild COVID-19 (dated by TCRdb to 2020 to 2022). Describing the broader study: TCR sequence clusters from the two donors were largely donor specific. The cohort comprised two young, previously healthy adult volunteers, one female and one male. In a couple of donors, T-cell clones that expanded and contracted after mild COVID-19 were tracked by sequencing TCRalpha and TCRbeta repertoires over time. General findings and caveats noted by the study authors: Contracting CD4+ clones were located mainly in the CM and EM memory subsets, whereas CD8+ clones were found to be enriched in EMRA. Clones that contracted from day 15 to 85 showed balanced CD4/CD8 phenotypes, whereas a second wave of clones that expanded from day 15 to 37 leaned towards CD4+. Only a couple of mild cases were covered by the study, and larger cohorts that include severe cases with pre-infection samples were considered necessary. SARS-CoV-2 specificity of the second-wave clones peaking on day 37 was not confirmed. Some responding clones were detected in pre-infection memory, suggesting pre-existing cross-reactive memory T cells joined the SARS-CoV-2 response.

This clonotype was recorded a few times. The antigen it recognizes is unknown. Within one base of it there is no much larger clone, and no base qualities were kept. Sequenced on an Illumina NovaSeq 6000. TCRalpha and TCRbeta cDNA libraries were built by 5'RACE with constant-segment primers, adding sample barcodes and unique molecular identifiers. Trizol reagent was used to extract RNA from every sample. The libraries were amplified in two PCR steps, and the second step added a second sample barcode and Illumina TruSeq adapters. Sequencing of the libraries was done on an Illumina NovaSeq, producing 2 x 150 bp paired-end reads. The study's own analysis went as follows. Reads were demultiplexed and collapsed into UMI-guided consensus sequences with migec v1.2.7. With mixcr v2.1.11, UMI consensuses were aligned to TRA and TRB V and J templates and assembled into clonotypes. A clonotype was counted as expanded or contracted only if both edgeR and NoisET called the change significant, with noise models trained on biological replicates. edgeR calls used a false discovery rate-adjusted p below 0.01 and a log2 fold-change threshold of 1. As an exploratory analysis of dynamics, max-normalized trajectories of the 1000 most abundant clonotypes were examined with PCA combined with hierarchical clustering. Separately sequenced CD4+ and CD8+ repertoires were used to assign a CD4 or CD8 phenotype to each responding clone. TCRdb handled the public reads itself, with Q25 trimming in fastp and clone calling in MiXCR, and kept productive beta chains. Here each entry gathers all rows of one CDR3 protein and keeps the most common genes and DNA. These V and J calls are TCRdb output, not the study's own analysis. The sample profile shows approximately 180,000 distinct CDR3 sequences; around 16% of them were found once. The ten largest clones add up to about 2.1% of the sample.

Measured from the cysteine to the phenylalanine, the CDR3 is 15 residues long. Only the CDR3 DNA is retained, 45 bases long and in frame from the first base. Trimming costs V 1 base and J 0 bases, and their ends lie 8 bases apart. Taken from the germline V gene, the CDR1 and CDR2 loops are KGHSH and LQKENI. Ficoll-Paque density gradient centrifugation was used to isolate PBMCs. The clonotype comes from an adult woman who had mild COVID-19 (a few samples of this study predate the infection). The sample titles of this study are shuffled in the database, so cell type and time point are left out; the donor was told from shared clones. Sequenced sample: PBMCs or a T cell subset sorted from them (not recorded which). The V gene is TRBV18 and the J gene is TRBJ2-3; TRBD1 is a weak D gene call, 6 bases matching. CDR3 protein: CASSPRGQSTDTQYF. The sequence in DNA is TGTGCCAGCTCACCACGGGGGCAGAGCACAGATACGCAGTATTTT.